What follows are 13 T cell receptor beta chains derived from one specimen sequenced in a study of cytomegalovirus exposure and HLA in healthy donors. The PCR used 60 Vbeta and 13 Jbeta primers. Sequencing used immunoSEQ multiplex PCR; TCRdb keeps in-frame clones, though not all of them. The sample contains around 150,000 clones, roughly 80% of which appear only once. Sample: PBMCs. These receptors all come from a man aged 50-59 years in good health and CMV-seropositive.

The rearrangement joins TRBV28 to TRBJ1-1, with D unclear. Trimming removed 4 bases at V and 7 bases at J, with 13 bases between. Germline V CDR1 and CDR2: MDHEN, SYDVKM. The CDR3 runs to 13 residues. This CDR3 is CASSSPSRVEAFF. The CDR3 nucleotides are TGTGCCAGCAGTTCCCCTTCGAGGGTTGAAGCTTTCTTT.

The chain employs TRBV6-6 and TRBJ2-5, with 8 bases lining up with TRBD2. The CDR3 contains 15 residues. J was trimmed by 4 bases and V by 7 bases; bases with no gene match: 11. The germline V gene has CDR1 MNHNY and CDR2 SVGAGI (reference sequence). The CDR3 reads CASKRTSLSLETQYF. CDR3 nucleotide sequence: TGTGCCAGCAAGAGGACTAGCCTGAGCTTAGAGACCCAGTACTTC.

The chain is built from TRBV21-1 and TRBJ2-6; TRBD2, the table's D call, lacks a check against the DNA. TRBV21-1 is shown as a pseudogene. The CDR3 is made up of 18 amino acids. The CDR3 region is CASSSWGGRLGGANVLTF. The CDR3 bases are TGTGCCAGCAGCAGTTGGGGGGGGAGGCTCGGTGGGGCCAACGTCCTGACTTTC.

The chain links TRBV5-4 to TRBJ2-7, with a possible D match to TRBD2 (5 bases). Trimming took off 3 bases at V and 2 bases at J, with 9 bases between the two ends. CDR3 length: 13 residues. Per germline, CDR1 SGHNT and CDR2 YYREEE (reference sequence). The CDR3 region has the DNA TGTGCCAGCAGCTCGGACTCAACCTACGAGCAGTACTTC. This gives the protein CASSSDSTYEQYF.

A few counts support this clone. V usage is TRBV5-6 and J usage is TRBJ2-4; TRBD2 is a possible D gene (6 bases). CDR1 is SGHDT and CDR2 is YYEEEE in the germline V gene. Trimming removed 4 bases from V and 1 base from J, with 9 bases in between. The CDR3 loop spans 14 amino acids. CDR3 sequence reads: CASSPRGAKNIQYF. As DNA, the CDR3 is TGTGCCAGCAGCCCCCGGGGGGCCAAAAACATTCAGTACTTC.

The V call is TRBV7-2, the J call TRBJ2-7; 10 bases map to TRBD1. Germline loops: CDR1 SGHTA, CDR2 FQGNSA. V shed 4 bases and J 5 bases; nucleotides not matched to a gene: 11. The CDR3 is made up of 16 amino acids. The CDR3 is CASSSTRRDRGNEQYF. The CDR3 DNA reads as TGTGCCAGCAGCTCGACCCGCCGGGACAGGGGTAACGAGCAGTACTTC. The full variable domain, completed using reference TRBV7-2 and TRBJ2-7, is GAGVSQSPSNKVTEKGKDVELRCDPISGHTALYWYRQSLGQGLEFLIYFQGNSAPDKSGLPSDRFSAERTGGSVSTLTIQRTQQEDSAVYLCASSSTRRDRGNEQYFGPGTRLTVT.

The CDR3 nucleotides are TGTGCCAGCTCACCACCTCTAAATCGAGACACTGAAGCTTTCTTT. It codes for CASSPPLNRDTEAFF. This chain connects TRBV18 to TRBJ1-1; no definite D call. CDR3 length equals 15 residues. Germline loops: CDR1 KGHSH, CDR2 LQKENI. The V end lost 0 bases, the J end lost 3 bases, and 11 bases lay between the germline ends.

In regard to this clone: Other DNA sequences of this sample code for an identical CDR3. The V gene is TRBV5-1, the J gene TRBJ1-2; TRBD1 is a possible D gene (5 bases). The V end was cut by 0 bases, the J end by 7 bases, with 13 bases between. This CDR3 is built from 14 residues. The germline gives CDR1 SGHRS, CDR2 YFSETQ. The CDR3 coding sequence is TGCGCCAGCAGCTTGGCCGGGCAGGGCGCTGGCTACACCTTC. Translated: CASSLAGQGAGYTF.

The chain links TRBV5-1 to TRBJ1-3; no reliable D call. Germline loops: CDR1 SGHRS, CDR2 YFSETQ. This CDR3 has 13 residues. Trimming removed 4 bases at V and 0 bases at J, with 5 bases between. As DNA, the CDR3 is TGCGCCAGCAGCCTTAGCTCTGGAAACACCATATATTTT. It is translated as CASSLSSGNTIYF.

V usage is TRBV7-3 and J usage is TRBJ2-6; the D is unclear. The CDR3 loop spans 17 amino acids. Germline CDR1 reads SGHTA; CDR2 reads FQGTGA. With 5 bases removed from V and 9 bases from J, the gap between germline ends came to 23 bases. The CDR3 loop is CASSTWASFGLNNVLTF. CDR3 DNA sequence: TGTGCCAGCAGCACATGGGCATCGTTCGGTCTGAACAACGTCCTGACTTTC. The full variable domain, completed using reference TRBV7-3 and TRBJ2-6, is GAGVSQTPSNKVTEKGKYVELRCDPISGHTALYWYRQSLGQGPEFLIYFQGTGAADDSGLPNDRFFAVRPEGSVSTLKIQRTERGDSAVYLCASSTWASFGLNNVLTFGAGSRLTVL.

The rearrangement uses TRBV29-1 and TRBJ2-1; 10 bases fit TRBD1. There are 14 residues in the CDR3. The J segment lost 0 bases and the V segment lost 7 bases, leaving 3 bases of the junction unmatched. CDR1 is SQVTM, CDR2 ANQGSEA, per germline. In DNA, the CDR3 is TGCAGCGGGGGACAGGGGAGCTCCTACAATGAGCAGTTCTTC. Its translation is CSGGQGSSYNEQFF.

The chain links TRBV19 to TRBJ1-5; TRBD1 aligns across 8 bases. Germline V gives CDR1 LNHDA, CDR2 SQIVND (reference sequence). The CDR3 spans 15 residues. The ends lost 6 bases at V and 2 bases at J; junction bases unmatched: 6. The CDR3 coding sequence is TGTGCCAGTAGGCACCAGGGGGCGGGCAATCAGCCCCAGCATTTT. It encodes CASRHQGAGNQPQHF. The full variable domain, rest sourced from reference TRBV19 and TRBJ1-5, is DGGITQSPKYLFRKEGQNVTLSCEQNLNHDAMYWYRQDPGQGLRLIYYSQIVNDFQKGDIAEGYSVSREKKESFPLTVTSAQKNPTAFYLCASRHQGAGNQPQHFGDGTRLSIL.

The sample holds a few counts of this clone. The V call is TRBV6-1, the J call TRBJ1-1; D not certain. Germline V gene sequence: CDR1 MNHNS, CDR2 SASEGT. The CDR3 extends over 14 amino acids. With 0 bases removed from V and 1 base from J, the gap between germline ends came to 6 bases. The CDR3 is CASSEARPNTEAFF. In nucleotides, the CDR3 is TGTGCCAGCAGTGAAGCCAGGCCGAACACTGAAGCTTTCTTT.